Below, 15 T cell receptor beta chains from the same sample are listed, as sequenced in a study of blood T cell repertoires in COVID-19. TCRdb keeps only in-frame clones here, not all; method: immunoSEQ multiplex PCR. The top ten clones hold approximately 40% of a sample with 120,000 to 150,000 clones, over 80% of them seen once. The sequenced material came from peripheral blood. The receptors stem from a man aged 45-65 years who had recovered from COVID-19.

The chain couples TRBV4-3 to TRBJ1-2, with TRBD1 identical over 7 bases. This CDR3 has 15 residues. Germline CDR1 and CDR2: LGHNA and YSLEER. V shed 3 bases and J 3 bases; nucleotides not matched to a gene: 7. CDR3 amino acids: CASSHAGTADYGYTF. CDR3 nucleotides: TGCGCCAGCAGCCACGCTGGGACAGCGGACTATGGCTACACCTTC.

The chain links TRBV6-6 to TRBJ1-2, with 7 bases aligning to TRBD1. Germline V CDR1 and CDR2: MNHNY, SVGAGI (reference sequence). With 6 bases clipped from V and 6 bases from J, the junction kept 10 bases outside the gene matches. The CDR3 length is 14 residues. This CDR3 reads CASRPTGKVDGYTF. The CDR3 coding sequence is TGTGCCAGCAGACCGACAGGGAAGGTCGATGGCTACACCTTC.

The J gene is TRBJ1-1, the V gene TRBV2; no definite D call. V gave up 6 bases and J gave up 11 bases, with 13 bases separating them. There are 11 residues in the CDR3. Germline assignment: CDR1 SNHLY and CDR2 FYNNEI. The CDR3 loop reads CASSPSPRAFF. CDR3 nucleotide sequence: TGTGCCAGCAGCCCCTCCCCCCGGGCTTTCTTT.

Here the CDR3 reads CASSLAQGAAGELFF. Written as DNA, the CDR3 is TGTGCCAGCAGCTTGGCCCAGGGGGCGGCCGGGGAGCTGTTTTTT. The rearrangement uses TRBV5-4 and TRBJ2-2, with 8 bases that match TRBD1. This CDR3 contains 15 residues. Germline loops: CDR1 SGHNT, CDR2 YYREEE (reference sequence). V was clipped by 0 bases and J by 6 bases; unmatched bases: 4.

The CDR3 protein is CASSQGQERYAKEQYF. CDR3 DNA: TGCGCCAGCAGCCAAGGACAGGAGAGGTACGCTAAGGAGCAGTACTTC. The chain employs TRBV4-1 and TRBJ2-7; TRBD1 might be the D (6 bases). V lost 1 base and J lost 7, with 20 bases in between. Germline V CDR1 and CDR2: MGHRA, YSYEKL. CDR3 length equals 16 residues.

The V and J genes are TRBV11-2 and TRBJ2-7, with 7 bases fitting TRBD1. This CDR3 region has 15 residues. CDR1 and CDR2 from the germline V gene are SGHAT and FQNNGV. V was clipped by 0 bases and J by 2 bases; unmatched bases: 4. CDR3 sequence reads: CASSLERGHAYEQYF. Here the CDR3 DNA reads TGTGCCAGCAGCTTAGAGAGGGGGCACGCCTACGAGCAGTACTTC.

The chain links TRBV27 to TRBJ2-7; 12 nucleotides line up with TRBD2. V shed 2 bases, J shed 1 base, and the junction held 12 bases outside the gene matches. The CDR3 is 19 amino acids. The germline V gene encodes CDR1 MNHEY and CDR2 SMNVEV (reference sequence). The chain's CDR3 is CASSLKGTSGLGGSYEQYF. Written as DNA, the CDR3 is TGTGCCAGCAGTTTAAAGGGGACTAGCGGGCTAGGGGGGTCCTACGAGCAGTACTTC.

V usage is TRBV6-6 and J usage is TRBJ2-3, with 7 nucleotides matching TRBD2. The germline CDR1 and CDR2 sequences are MNHNY and SVGAGI (reference sequence). The V segment lost 6 bases and the J segment 1 base; nucleotides outside the gene matches: 4. The CDR3 extends over 14 amino acids. The CDR3 coding sequence is TGTGCCAGCAGGACTAGCTGGGGCACAGATACGCAGTATTTT. Translated, it gives CASRTSWGTDTQYF.

The chain links TRBV16 to TRBJ2-3; tentatively, D is TRBD1 (6 bases). In germline, CDR1 is KGHSY, CDR2 FQNENV. The CDR3 runs to 16 residues. Trimming stripped 2 bases from V and 1 base from J, with 13 bases between. The CDR3: CASSQGAGVGTDTQYF. The CDR3 coding sequence is TGTGCCAGCAGCCAAGGGGCAGGGGTTGGCACAGATACGCAGTATTTT.

This clone was counted only a few times. Additional DNA sequences in this sample encode the identical CDR3. V is TRBV2 and J is TRBJ1-5; D might be TRBD1 (5 bases). From germline, CDR1 is SNHLY and CDR2 FYNNEI. The CDR3 totals 13 residues. Trimming removed 6 bases at V and 0 bases at J, with 6 bases between. DNA for the CDR3: TGTGCCAGCAGACAGGATAGCAATCAGCCCCAGCATTTT. Its protein product is CASRQDSNQPQHF.

The chain has TRBV6-2 or TRBV6-3 and TRBJ2-1; 8 bases align to TRBD1. Germline values: CDR1 MNHEY, CDR2 SVGEGT. The V gene end was trimmed by 6 bases and the J gene end by 7 bases; junction bases not matched to a gene: 14. This CDR3 is 16 amino acids long. DNA for the CDR3: TGTGCCAGCAGCCCATTATTGGACAGGGTGTTAAATGAGCAGTTCTTC. This gives the protein CASSPLLDRVLNEQFF.

This rearrangement joins TRBV6-4 to TRBJ2-1, with 7 bases lining up with TRBD1. The V and J ends lost 6 bases and 7 bases, in that order; junction bases with no gene match: 12. This CDR3 has 15 residues. The germline gives CDR1 MRHNA, CDR2 SNTAGT. The CDR3 reads CASRRGPEGVNEQFF. The CDR3 nucleotides read TGTGCCAGCAGGAGGGGGCCCGAGGGGGTGAATGAGCAGTTCTTC.

In this sample, this clone turned up a few times. The chain is built from TRBV4-2 and TRBJ2-3; the D gene is possibly TRBD2 (7 bases). Germline V gene sequence: CDR1 LGHNA, CDR2 YNFKEQ. V lost 5 bases and J lost 3, with 21 bases in between. The CDR3 is 17 amino acids. DNA for the CDR3: TGTGCCAGCAGCAAAGGATCAGAGGGGGGGCGGACAGATACGCAGTATTTT. As protein: CASSKGSEGGRTDTQYF.

CDR3 sequence (DNA): TGTGCCAGCAGCCCCCAGCTGAGGGACAGGACGGGGCCATCGCAGTACTTC. Its translation is CASSPQLRDRTGPSQYF. The chain carries TRBV3-1 (or the pseudogene TRBV3-2) and TRBJ2-7; 8 nucleotides line up with TRBD1. The CDR3 is made up of 17 amino acids. The germline gives CDR1 LGHDT, CDR2 YNNKEL (reference sequence). V shed 4 bases and J 9 bases; nucleotides not matched to a gene: 20.

This clone was counted a single time. CDR3 region: CASSSSQIYNEQFF. CDR3 nucleotide sequence: TGTGCCAGCAGCAGTTCGCAGATATACAATGAGCAGTTCTTC. This chain uses TRBV5-8 with TRBJ2-1; D unresolved. Looked up from germline, CDR1 is SGHTS and CDR2 is YDEGEE. CDR3 length equals 14 residues. V lost 4 bases and J 4 bases, leaving 12 bases between the germline ends.